The 6 T cell receptor beta chains reported below all come from one sample, sequenced in a study of shared clonotypes between healthy human individuals. In the naive CD8 group, cells lacked CD45RO and were positively selected for CCR7, so terminally differentiated effector memory CD45RA+ cells were left out. Some clones are missing from TCRdb's copy, which holds only in-frame ones; the method was immunoSEQ multiplex PCR. The data hold 800,000 or so clones, with around 96% observed a single time. What was sequenced was naive CD8+ T cells sorted from blood. These receptors came from a man aged 25 to 40 in good health.

The V and J genes are TRBV6-5 and TRBJ1-1; no definite D call. The CDR3 extends over 14 amino acids. V dropped 2 bases and J dropped 0 bases, with 7 bases sitting between them. Germline CDR1 reads MNHEY; CDR2 reads SVGAGI. Here the CDR3 reads CASSYALMNTEAFF. In DNA, the CDR3 is TGTGCCAGCAGTTACGCCCTAATGAACACTGAAGCTTTCTTT.

This clone was picked up a small number of times. V usage is TRBV7-9 and J usage is TRBJ2-7, with D maybe TRBD1 (6 bases). V was pared by 0 bases and J by 4 bases, with 22 bases between. Germline V gene sequence: CDR1 SEHNR, CDR2 FQNEAQ (reference sequence). The CDR3 length is 18 residues. The CDR3 sequence: CASSLASGATNLLYEQYF. Written as DNA, the CDR3 is TGTGCCAGCAGCTTAGCGTCAGGGGCCACGAACTTACTTTACGAGCAGTACTTC.

This clone came up once. The V and J genes are TRBV25-1 and TRBJ1-1, with TRBD1 identical over 8 bases. The J segment lost 2 bases and the V segment lost 3 bases, leaving 2 bases of the junction unmatched. This CDR3 is 14 amino acids long. In germline, CDR1 is MGHDK, CDR2 SYGVNS. CDR3 sequence reads: CASSETGENTEAFF. CDR3 coding DNA: TGTGCCAGCAGTGAGACAGGGGAAAACACTGAAGCTTTCTTT.

The J gene is TRBJ2-7, the V gene TRBV4-1; 8 bases map to TRBD1. The length of the CDR3 is 11 residues. Per germline, CDR1 MGHRA and CDR2 YSYEKL. With V trimmed by 8 bases and J by 7 bases, 4 bases remained unmatched. The CDR3 nucleotides are TGCGCCAGCTCGACAGGGGAAGAGCAGTACTTC. Protein sequence: CASSTGEEQYF.

The genes are TRBV6-1 and TRBJ2-3, with D perhaps matching TRBD2 (6 bases). V lost 3 bases to trimming and J lost 0 bases, with 13 bases between them. CDR1 is MNHNS and CDR2 is SASEGT in the germline V gene. This CDR3 has 16 residues. CDR3 DNA: TGTGCCAGCAGTGAGCGGGGAGACGGTAGCACAGATACGCAGTATTTT. Amino acid sequence: CASSERGDGSTDTQYF.

The chain couples TRBV4-1 to TRBJ1-6; D call uncertain. The V end was cut by 5 bases, the J end by 5 bases, with 19 bases between. CDR3 length: 17 amino acids. Looked up from germline, CDR1 is MGHRA and CDR2 is YSYEKL. The CDR3 nucleotides read TGCGCCAGCAGCGAAGCGATAACGGACGGCCATAATTCACCCCTCCACTTT. The encoded protein is CASSEAITDGHNSPLHF.